The present T cell receptor beta chain was sequenced within a study of blood T cells in healthy people across ages. General observations from the study: Long-lived donors had more naive CD4+ cells and higher diversity than aged donors.

Alongside a J-beta primer mix, a sample-barcoded 5' primer served in a second PCR lasting 7 to 11 cycles. One entry per CDR3 protein, called by TCRdb with MiXCR from the 5' RACE reads. Of about 1 million distinct CDR3 sequences in the sample, around 43% were seen once. Regarding this clonotype: Its target is unknown.

Researchers report isolating at least 7 million PBMCs per sample. The sequencing sample was made of blood. This TCR came from a woman aged 55 to 70 in good health.

The CDR3 is CSVAFGTVNTEAFF. CDR3 coding DNA: TGCAGCGTTGCGTTCGGGACAGTGAACACTGAAGCTTTCTTT. The chain is built from TRBV29-1 and TRBJ1-1; 7 bases are a match to TRBD1. This CDR3 contains 14 residues. Germline loops: CDR1 SQVTM, CDR2 ANQGSEA. J was trimmed by 0 bases and V by 4 bases; bases with no gene match: 5. The full variable domain, rest sourced from reference TRBV29-1 and TRBJ1-1, is SAVISQKPSRDICQRGTSLTIQCQVDSQVTMMFWYRQQPGQSLTLIATANQGSEATYESGFVIDKFPISRPNLTFSTLTVSNMSPEDSSIYLCSVAFGTVNTEAFFGQGTRLTVV.